The 13 T cell receptor beta chains below come from one sample, sequenced in a study of neurological immune-mediated disorders. One entry per CDR3 protein, called by TCRdb with MiXCR from the 5' RACE reads. Among about 66,000 distinct CDR3 sequences, around 3.9% were seen once, and the ten largest hold 1.3%. Material for sequencing was PBMCs. The receptor set was obtained from a young man with multiple sclerosis.

This clonotype was recorded at least ten times. The rearrangement joins TRBV6-2 or TRBV6-3 to TRBJ2-7; D may match TRBD1 or TRBD2 (6 bases each). CDR1 is MNHEY, CDR2 SVGEGT, per germline. The CDR3 totals 14 residues. The V gene lost 5 bases and the J gene lost 4 bases, with 15 bases spanning the gap. The chain's CDR3 is CASSPSTRGYEQYF. The DNA of the CDR3 is TGTGCCAGCAGTCCGTCGACTAGGGGGTACGAGCAGTACTTC.

This clonotype showed up many times. The gene calls are TRBV7-2 and TRBJ2-3; D is unresolved. The V end lost 5 bases, the J end lost 0 bases, and 9 bases lay between the germline ends. The CDR3 runs to 14 residues. Germline lookup yields CDR1 SGHTA and CDR2 FQGNSA. CDR3 protein: CASSQAPSTDTQYF. CDR3 nucleotide sequence: TGTGCCAGCAGCCAAGCGCCTAGCACAGATACGCAGTATTTT. The full variable domain, its missing parts supplied by reference TRBV7-2 and TRBJ2-3, is GAGVSQSPSNKVTEKGKDVELRCDPISGHTALYWYRQSLGQGLEFLIYFQGNSAPDKSGLPSDRFSAERTGGSVSTLTIQRTQQEDSAVYLCASSQAPSTDTQYFGPGTRLTVL.

The sample holds many counts of this clonotype. The chain carries TRBV29-1 and TRBJ2-2; D is uncertain. The germline V gene has CDR1 SQVTM and CDR2 ANQGSEA. The V end was cut by 7 bases, the J end by 2 bases, with 8 bases between. The CDR3 covers 12 residues. As DNA, the CDR3 is TGCAGCGCCAAAGACAACACCGGGGAGCTGTTTTTT. Its translation: CSAKDNTGELFF.

This clonotype was detected many times. The rearrangement uses TRBV3-1 and TRBJ2-3; a possible D gene is TRBD1 (6 bases). This CDR3 has 16 residues. The V gene lost 1 base and the J gene lost 2 bases, with 13 bases spanning the gap. Germline assignment: CDR1 LGHDT and CDR2 YNNKEL (reference sequence). This chain's CDR3 is CASSQGGGDNTDTQYF. In DNA, the CDR3 is TGTGCCAGCAGCCAAGGAGGGGGAGACAACACAGATACGCAGTATTTT.

A remark on this clonotype: A junction end diverges from the germline sequence, so it may reflect a read error. The rearrangement uses TRBV20-1 and TRBJ1-6, with D unclear. The CDR3 length is 14 residues. Germline loops: CDR1 DFQATT, CDR2 SNEGSKA (reference sequence). In nucleotides, the CDR3 is TGCAGTGCTATATCAGAGAACTATAATTCACCCCTCAACTTT. Protein product: CSAISENYNSPLNF.

This clonotype was seen many times. This rearrangement joins TRBV12-3 or TRBV12-4 to TRBJ1-3, with 9 positions matching TRBD1. V was pared by 3 bases and J by 8 bases, with 5 bases of the junction left unmatched. CDR3 length equals 14 residues. Written as DNA, the CDR3 is TGTGCCAGCAGTTTTCGGGACAGGGCCTACACCATATATTTT. Its translation: CASSFRDRAYTIYF.

This clonotype was counted ten times or more. The rearrangement links TRBV20-1 to TRBJ1-1, with D possibly being TRBD1 (5 bases). Trimming took 6 bases from V and 1 from J, leaving 9 bases between them. CDR3 size: 12 residues. Germline assignment: CDR1 DFQATT and CDR2 SNEGSKA (reference sequence). Written as DNA, the CDR3 is TGCAGTGCCGGGACGGGGAACACTGAAGCTTTCTTT. Its protein is CSAGTGNTEAFF.

This clonotype was picked up many times. The chain employs TRBV20-1 and TRBJ2-7, with 7 bases fitting TRBD1. Trimming cost V 3 bases and J 1 base; bases outside gene matches: 3. Per the germline V gene, CDR1 is DFQATT and CDR2 is SNEGSKA (reference sequence). The CDR3 is 13 residues long. The CDR3 protein is CSASHRGSYEQYF. CDR3 bases: TGCAGTGCTAGCCACAGGGGTTCCTACGAGCAGTACTTC.

This clonotype has ten or more counts. V usage is TRBV5-6 and J usage is TRBJ2-2, with D maybe TRBD2 (5 bases). With 7 bases removed from V and 5 bases from J, the gap between germline ends came to 12 bases. Germline lookup yields CDR1 SGHDT and CDR2 YYEEEE. The CDR3 is 13 residues long. The CDR3 bases are TGTGCCAGCCGAACTGGACTTACCGGGGAGCTGTTTTTT. Translated, it gives CASRTGLTGELFF. Combining the CDR3 with reference TRBV5-6 and TRBJ2-2 gives the whole variable domain DAGVTQSPTHLIKTRGQQVTLRCSPKSGHDTVSWYQQALGQGPQFIFQYYEEEERQRGNFPDRFSGHQFPNYSSELNVNALLLGDSALYLCASRTGLTGELFFGEGSRLTVL.

The sample holds many counts of this clonotype. This sequence joins TRBV20-1 and TRBJ2-7; 8 bases line up with TRBD2. Germline CDR1 DFQATT, CDR2 SNEGSKA (reference sequence). V shed 0 bases and J 1 base; nucleotides not matched to a gene: 11. This CDR3 has 17 amino acids. CDR3 sequence (DNA): TGCAGTGCTAGAGATCTGTCCGGACTAGCAACTTCCTACGAGCAGTACTTC. This encodes CSARDLSGLATSYEQYF.

Many counts were recorded for this clonotype. The rearrangement links TRBV7-8 to TRBJ2-7; no clear D gene. This CDR3 is built from 13 residues. V was shortened by 3 bases and J by 7 bases, with 13 bases between the two germline ends. Germline loops: CDR1 SGHVS, CDR2 FQNEAQ. The CDR3 coding sequence is TGTGCCAGCAGCTTGCAGGCGAAAGGAGAGCAGTACTTC. Protein product: CASSLQAKGEQYF.

This clonotype was detected many times. This chain uses TRBV29-1 with TRBJ1-4; possibly TRBD1 for D (6 bases). CDR3 length: 13 residues. The V gene lost 4 bases and the J gene lost 7 bases, with 13 bases spanning the gap. Germline assignment: CDR1 SQVTM and CDR2 ANQGSEA. In nucleotides, the CDR3 is TGCAGCGTTGTCCGGCAGGGGAGTGAAAAACTGTTTTTT. This translates into CSVVRQGSEKLFF.

This clonotype was recorded many times. The rearrangement links TRBV5-1 to TRBJ2-3; D remains ambiguous. The CDR3 runs to 15 residues. The V and J ends lost 5 bases and 2 bases respectively, with 15 bases between them. Per the germline V gene, CDR1 is SGHRS and CDR2 is YFSETQ. CDR3 sequence reads: CASRILSTLTDTQYF. CDR3 bases: TGCGCCAGCAGGATTTTGTCGACCCTCACAGATACGCAGTATTTT.